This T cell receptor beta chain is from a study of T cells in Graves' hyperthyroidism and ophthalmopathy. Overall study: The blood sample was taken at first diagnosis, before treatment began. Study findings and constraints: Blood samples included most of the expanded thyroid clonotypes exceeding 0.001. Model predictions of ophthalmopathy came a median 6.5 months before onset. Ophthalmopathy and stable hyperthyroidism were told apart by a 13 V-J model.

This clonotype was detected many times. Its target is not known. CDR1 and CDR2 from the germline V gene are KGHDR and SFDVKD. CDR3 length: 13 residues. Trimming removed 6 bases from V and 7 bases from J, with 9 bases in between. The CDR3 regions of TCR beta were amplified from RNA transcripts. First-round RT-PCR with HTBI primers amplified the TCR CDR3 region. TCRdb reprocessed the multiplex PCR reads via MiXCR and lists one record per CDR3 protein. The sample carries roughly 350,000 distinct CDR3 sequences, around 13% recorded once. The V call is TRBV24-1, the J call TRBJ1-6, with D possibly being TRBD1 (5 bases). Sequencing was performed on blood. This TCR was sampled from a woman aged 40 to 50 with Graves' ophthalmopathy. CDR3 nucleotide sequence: TGTGCCACCAGTTGGGGCAGGAATTCACCCCTCCACTTT. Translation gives CATSWGRNSPLHF.